The present entry profiles one TCR beta chain with its context. Its target is not known. This record belongs to a study of Ad26.COV2.S vaccination and SARS-CoV-2 variants. Across the study: In the study, Ad26.COV2.S was injected intramuscularly once, or twice 56 days apart.

TCRdb's copy holds only in-frame clones and misses some; the assay was immunoSEQ multiplex PCR. The repertoire consists of fewer than 400,000 clones, with approximately 86% occurring once and the leading ten covering 3% to 4.5%. Treatment meaning: 15 to 20 received Ad26.COV2.S at low or high dose, single or two shots; 5 received placebo; per-sample allocation not given. Day 63 after the first injection of vaccine or placebo was the sampling time. The donor's status was that of an adult aged 18-55 years in Boston. Trimming shortened V by 6 bases and J by 2 bases, and 8 bases separated the two germline ends. Germline loops: CDR1 MDHEN, CDR2 SYDVKM. The length of the CDR3 is 12 residues. Study-wide results and caveats: It is possible that the TCR breadth and depth analyses underestimated the total T cell responses.

J is TRBJ2-7 and V is TRBV28; D perhaps matches TRBD2 (5 bases). The input for sequencing was peripheral blood, taken in a trial of Ad26.COV2.S vaccine versus placebo. This clonotype originated in a person aged 18 to 65 who received the Ad26.COV2.S COVID-19 vaccine or a placebo. In nucleotides, the CDR3 is TGTGCCAGCAGCGGGGAACCCTACGAGCAGTACTTC. It encodes CASSGEPYEQYF.